This T cell receptor (beta chain) was sequenced during a study of blood T cell repertoires in COVID-19. The overall study: Acute and convalescent COVID-19 specimens originated in the United States, Italy and Spain.

V lost 5 bases to trimming and J lost 4 bases; unmatched junction nucleotides: 8. This CDR3 contains 15 residues. In germline, CDR1 is SGDLS, CDR2 YYNGEE. Profiling relied on immunoSEQ multiplex PCR, and the TCRdb table lists in-frame clones only, not all of them. The table lists 70,000 to 75,000 clones, approximately 80% of them singletons. The chain combines TRBV9 with TRBJ2-1; 8 bases agree with TRBD2. The clonotype comes from a woman of 80 years or more with active or convalescent COVID-19. The sequenced sample consisted of peripheral blood. The CDR3 is CASSLGRGAYNEQFF. The CDR3 DNA is TGTGCCAGCAGTCTGGGGCGGGGGGCGTACAATGAGCAGTTCTTC.